The T cell receptor beta chain described here comes from a study of blood T cell repertoires in COVID-19. Sequencing was performed with immunoSEQ multiplex PCR; in TCRdb, only in-frame clones are kept and a portion is missing. The data contain about 330,000 clones, 88% of them seen just once; the ten biggest clones take up 5%. Everyone who took part was roughly 18 to 90 years old, and they came from about two dozen US areas. Cohort assignment relied on participant-reported clinical history. What was sequenced was PBMCs or T cells enriched from blood (not recorded which). The source of this sequence is a man aged 25 to 40 who had recovered from COVID-19.

In nucleotides, the CDR3 is TGTGCCTGGAGTTCCCAGGGATCCAATGAGCAGTTCTTC. Translated: CAWSSQGSNEQFF. The rearrangement joins TRBV30 to TRBJ2-1, with D perhaps TRBD1 (5 bases). V was cut by 2 bases and J by 6 bases, with 11 bases left in between. Germline loops: CDR1 GTSNPN, CDR2 SVGIG (reference sequence). CDR3 size: 13 residues.